The 8 T cell receptor beta chains reported below all come from one sample, sequenced in a study of control samples from healthy donors and cancer patients. Sequencing was performed with immunoSEQ multiplex PCR; in TCRdb, only in-frame clones are kept and a portion is missing. The data contain some 130,000 clones, about nine tenths of them singletons. Sample: PBMCs. Receptors originate from a man aged 50 or older with head and neck cancer.

This clone was counted once. The chain has TRBV7-9 and TRBJ2-1; either TRBD1 or TRBD2 may fit D (6 bases each). V was clipped by 4 bases and J by 10 bases, with 20 bases between them. Germline V gene lookup returns CDR1 SEHNR and CDR2 FQNEAQ (reference sequence). The CDR3 contains 15 residues. CDR3 protein: CASSSYREENQEQFF. DNA for the CDR3: TGTGCCAGCAGCTCTTACAGGGAGGAAAATCAGGAGCAGTTCTTC. Full variable domain (rest looked up from reference TRBV7-9 and TRBJ2-1): DTGVSQNPRHKITKRGQNVTFRCDPISEHNRLYWYRQTLGQGPEFLTYFQNEAQLEKSRLLSDRFSAERPKGSFSTLEIQRTEQGDSAMYLCASSSYREENQEQFFGPGTRLTVL.

In nucleotides, the CDR3 is TGTGCCAGCAGCTTAGGGACCAAGAGGGAGAACTATGGCTACACCTTC. As protein: CASSLGTKRENYGYTF. The chain carries TRBV7-2 and TRBJ1-2; no clear D. Trimming stripped 1 base from V and 2 bases from J, with 14 bases between. The germline V gene has CDR1 SGHTA and CDR2 FQGNSA. This CDR3 region has 16 residues.

The genes are TRBV21-1 and TRBJ2-3; the DNA was not used to check the table's D call, TRBD1. TRBV21-1 is listed as a pseudogene. This CDR3 is 16 amino acids long. CDR3 sequence (DNA): TGTGCCACCGGGCCTGACAGGGAAGAAGTGGGCGATACGCAGTATTTT. Protein: CATGPDREEVGDTQYF.

The rearrangement uses TRBV5-4 and TRBJ2-3; possibly TRBD2 for D (6 bases). This CDR3 region has 16 residues. Germline values: CDR1 SGHNT, CDR2 YYREEE (reference sequence). Trimming shortened V by 0 bases and J by 3 bases, and 14 bases separated the two germline ends. The CDR3 region has the DNA TGTGCCAGCAGCTTGGGGGGGTCCGCGGGAACAGATACGCAGTATTTT. Protein sequence: CASSLGGSAGTDTQYF.

The sample holds one count of this clone. In the same sample, other DNA sequences code for this CDR3. V gene TRBV6-1 combines with J gene TRBJ2-7; 11 nucleotides line up with TRBD2. V shed 3 bases, J shed 1 base, and the junction held 5 bases outside the gene matches. Germline assignment: CDR1 MNHNS and CDR2 SASEGT. The CDR3 covers 16 residues. The chain's CDR3 is CASSEIAGGGSYEQYF. The CDR3 bases are TGTGCCAGCAGTGAGATAGCGGGAGGGGGTTCCTACGAGCAGTACTTC.

This rearrangement joins TRBV7-6 to TRBJ1-4, with D perhaps matching TRBD1 (5 bases). This CDR3 spans 16 amino acids. Germline V lookup: CDR1 SGHVS, CDR2 FNYEAQ. V dropped 5 bases and J dropped 6 bases, with 19 bases sitting between them. CDR3: CASSLYKGFKDEKLFF. Written as DNA, the CDR3 is TGTGCCAGCAGCCTATACAAGGGGTTTAAGGATGAAAAACTGTTTTTT.

This chain joins TRBV11-2 and TRBJ1-4; 9 bases align to TRBD1. Germline values: CDR1 SGHAT, CDR2 FQNNGV. The CDR3 contains 15 residues. Unmatched junction bases numbered 6, after V lost 5 bases and J lost 5 bases. Here the CDR3 DNA reads TGTGCCAGCAGCCCGTTGACAGGGGGAAATGAAAAACTGTTTTTT. It specifies CASSPLTGGNEKLFF.

CDR3 loop: CASSQELRTPNTGELFF. Here the CDR3 DNA reads TGTGCCAGCAGCCAAGAATTGAGGACCCCAAACACCGGGGAGCTGTTTTTT. This chain connects TRBV14 to TRBJ2-2; no firm D call. Germline V CDR1 and CDR2: SGHDN, FVKESK. CDR3 length equals 17 residues. V lost 0 bases and J 2 bases, leaving 13 bases between the germline ends.